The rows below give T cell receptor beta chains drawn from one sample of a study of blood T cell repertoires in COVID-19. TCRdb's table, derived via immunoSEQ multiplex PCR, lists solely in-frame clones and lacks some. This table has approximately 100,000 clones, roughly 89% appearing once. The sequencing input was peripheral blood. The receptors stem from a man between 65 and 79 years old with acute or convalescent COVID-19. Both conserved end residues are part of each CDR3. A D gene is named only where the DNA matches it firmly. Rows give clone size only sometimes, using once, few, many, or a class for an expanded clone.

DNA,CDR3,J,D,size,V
TGTGCCAGCAGTTTACCCGCAGGGGGCTACGAGCAGTACTTC,CASSLPAGGYEQYF,TRBJ2-7,TRBD1,-,TRBV27
TGTGCCAGCAGTGCCTCGGGACAGGGGACGGATACGCAGTATTTT,CASSASGQGTDTQYF,TRBJ2-3,TRBD1,-,TRBV25-1
TGCGCCAGCAGACCCCTGGAGGGAAACTCACCCCTCCACTTT,CASRPLEGNSPLHF,TRBJ1-6,-,-,TRBV10-2
TGTGCCAGCAGCCAACAAGCGACGGAAGCTTTCTTT,CASSQQATEAFF,TRBJ1-1,-,-,TRBV14
TGTGCCAGCATCCGGACAGGGAGCACTGAAGCTTTCTTT,CASIRTGSTEAFF,TRBJ1-1,TRBD1,-,TRBV6-5
TGCGCCAGCAGCCAATCAGGACTAGCGAGCACCGGGGAGCTGTTTTTT,CASSQSGLASTGELFF,TRBJ2-2,TRBD2,medium-sized,TRBV4-1
TGTGCCAGTTTGAGGGTCCTTGGGCCGAACACCGGGGAGCTGTTTTTT,CASLRVLGPNTGELFF,TRBJ2-2,-,-,TRBV19
TGCGCCAGCAGCACGGGGTGGGGTGCCTATGGCTACACCTTC,CASSTGWGAYGYTF,TRBJ1-2,-,-,TRBV5-1
TGTGCCTGGAGTGTAAAGGACCGGGAGGAAAAACTGTTTTTT,CAWSVKDREEKLFF,TRBJ1-4,-,-,TRBV30
TGTGCCAGCAGTTCCCCGACGCGGAATGAAAAACTGTTTTTT,CASSSPTRNEKLFF,TRBJ1-4,-,-,TRBV6-5
TGTGCCAGCAGCTTAAAAAAAACGGGGACAGAGAATTCACCCCTCCACTTT,CASSLKKTGTENSPLHF,TRBJ1-6,TRBD1,-,TRBV13
TGTGCCAGCAGTTACTCGATTGGACAGCATCCCTACGAGCAGTACTTC,CASSYSIGQHPYEQYF,TRBJ2-7,-,few,TRBV6-5
TGTGCCAGCAGCTTATCACCCCCAAGAGTGCAGGGTTCACCCCTCCACTTT,CASSLSPPRVQGSPLHF,TRBJ1-6,-,few,TRBV7-8
TGTGCCAGCAGCGGAAGGGGGCACGAGACCCAGTACTTC,CASSGRGHETQYF,TRBJ2-5,TRBD1,-,TRBV11-2
TGCGCCAGCAGCCAAGTGTCTGGCAGGGTGAATAATTCACCCCTCCACTTT,CASSQVSGRVNNSPLHF,TRBJ1-6,-,-,TRBV4-1
TGTGCCAGCAGCTTCGGGGGGGCGGAACAGCCCCAGCATTTT,CASSFGGAEQPQHF,TRBJ1-5,-,-,TRBV7-8
TGTGCCAGCAGCTTGGCTAGCGTAAACAATGAGCAGTTCTTC,CASSLASVNNEQFF,TRBJ2-1,-,-,TRBV11-3
TGTGCCAGCAGCTTAGGGGGGACAGGTTGGAACACTGAAGCTTTCTTT,CASSLGGTGWNTEAFF,TRBJ1-1,TRBD1,-,TRBV11-1
TGCGCCAGCAGCCATACGGGACAAAACGGCTACACCTTC,CASSHTGQNGYTF,TRBJ1-2,-,-,TRBV4-1
TGTGCCAGCAGTTTTCAGGGGGCGCGCTACGAGCAGTACTTC,CASSFQGARYEQYF,TRBJ2-7,TRBD1,-,TRBV27
TGTGCTAGTGGTCTCCGACAGGGAAACACTGAAGCTTTCTTT,CASGLRQGNTEAFF,TRBJ1-1,TRBD1,-,TRBV12-5
TGTGCCAGTAGCCCCAGGACAGATATTAACTATGGCTACACCTTC,CASSPRTDINYGYTF,TRBJ1-2,-,-,TRBV19
TGTGCCAGCTCACCACCCCTATACAATGAGCAGTTCTTC,CASSPPLYNEQFF,TRBJ2-1,-,-,TRBV18
TGTGCCAGCAGTTACTCGAAGGGACAGGGGAACTATGGCTACACCTTC,CASSYSKGQGNYGYTF,TRBJ1-2,TRBD1,-,TRBV6-2/TRBV6-3
TGTGCCAGCAGCCACCGGCAGGGGGACGGCTACACCTTC,CASSHRQGDGYTF,TRBJ1-2,TRBD1,-,TRBV5-6
TGTGCCAGTAGCATAGACAGGTTAGGTCAGCCCCAGCATTTT,CASSIDRLGQPQHF,TRBJ1-5,-,few,TRBV19
TGTGCCAGCAGCCCACCGACAGGGCGTCGTCTCTCGGCCAAAAACATTCAGTACTTC,CASSPPTGRRLSAKNIQYF,TRBJ2-4,TRBD1,-,TRBV11-2
TGTGCCAGCAGCCAAGTACTACTCTATGGCTACACCTTC,CASSQVLLYGYTF,TRBJ1-2,-,-,TRBV3-1/TRBV3-2
TGCAGCGCCATTAGACAGGGAGTGGGGGAGACCCAGTACTTC,CSAIRQGVGETQYF,TRBJ2-5,TRBD1,-,TRBV29-1
TGTGCCAGCTCTGGGACAGGGAAGAATGAAAAACTGTTTTTT,CASSGTGKNEKLFF,TRBJ1-4,TRBD1,-,TRBV18
TGCGCCAGCAGCCAGTGGACAGACTATGGCTACACCTTC,CASSQWTDYGYTF,TRBJ1-2,-,-,TRBV4-1
TGTGCCATCAGGGGGGCTAGCGGGAGAAATCAAGAGACCCAGTACTTC,CAIRGASGRNQETQYF,TRBJ2-5,TRBD2,-,TRBV10-3
TGTGCCACGGGGGGGAATGGGAACACTGAAGCTTTCTTT,CATGGNGNTEAFF,TRBJ1-1,-,-,TRBV12-3/TRBV12-4
TGTGCCAGCAGTCACGAGCCGGGACAGGCCTACGAGCAGTACTTC,CASSHEPGQAYEQYF,TRBJ2-7,TRBD1,-,TRBV5-7
TGTGCCAGCAGTTTCTCTATTTACGAGCAGTACTTC,CASSFSIYEQYF,TRBJ2-7,-,-,TRBV12-3/TRBV12-4
TGTGCCAGTAGCAACAGGGCGGACGAGCAGTACTTC,CASSNRADEQYF,TRBJ2-7,-,-,TRBV19
TGTGCCAGCAGCGCCCTGAAGAGACAGGGCTATGAGCAGTTCTTC,CASSALKRQGYEQFF,TRBJ2-1,TRBD1,-,TRBV5-4
TGTGCCAGCAGCGGAGCTCCTTCGCCGGGAAAGGGAAACACCATATATTTT,CASSGAPSPGKGNTIYF,TRBJ1-3,-,-,TRBV9
TGTGCCAGTAGTACCCCTCGCAGGTACCAGAACACTGAAGCTTTCTTT,CASSTPRRYQNTEAFF,TRBJ1-1,-,-,TRBV19
TGTGCCTGGACACCGCAGGAGGGTACGCAGTATTTT,CAWTPQEGTQYF,TRBJ2-3,-,-,TRBV30
TGTGCCAGCAGTGAGGGACAGATTAGCAATCAGCCCCAGCATTTT,CASSEGQISNQPQHF,TRBJ1-5,TRBD1,-,TRBV2
TGCGCCAGCAGTGAGGGAACAGGGATGAAAGCTTTCTTT,CASSEGTGMKAFF,TRBJ1-1,-,-,TRBV10-1
TGTGCCAGCAGTTTGGGGACAGGGAGAAACACCGGGGAGCTGTTTTTT,CASSLGTGRNTGELFF,TRBJ2-2,TRBD1,few,TRBV27
TGTGCCAGCAGCGTCTCGGGACACCCGAACACTGAAGCTTTCTTT,CASSVSGHPNTEAFF,TRBJ1-1,-,-,TRBV9
TGTGCCAGCAGCGTAAGTGAGGTCCAAGAGACCCAGTACTTC,CASSVSEVQETQYF,TRBJ2-5,-,-,TRBV9
TGTGCTAGTGCCCCCTGGGGACAGGGAAATCAGCCCCAGCATTTT,CASAPWGQGNQPQHF,TRBJ1-5,TRBD1,-,TRBV12-5
TGTGCCAGCAGCTTAGGGGGGACTAGCGGGACAACGCAGTATTTT,CASSLGGTSGTTQYF,TRBJ2-3,TRBD2,-,TRBV7-3
TGTGCCAGCAGCGTAGTTGGCCTAGCGGCAGATACGCAGTATTTT,CASSVVGLAADTQYF,TRBJ2-3,TRBD2,-,TRBV9
TGTGCCAGCAGCTTAGGCTGGCCAGATACGCAGTATTTT,CASSLGWPDTQYF,TRBJ2-3,-,-,TRBV11-3
TGTGCCAGCAGCAGTGCGGGAGACTACAATGAGCAGTTCTTC,CASSSAGDYNEQFF,TRBJ2-1,TRBD2,-,TRBV5-6
TGTGCCAGCAGCCGACAAAACAATCAGCCCCAGCATTTT,CASSRQNNQPQHF,TRBJ1-5,-,-,TRBV7-6